The rows below give T cell receptor beta chains drawn from one sample of a study of molecular identifiers for immune sequencing clone quantification. MiXCR was run by TCRdb on the PCR reads, yielding one entry per CDR3 protein. In the table there are under 800,000 distinct CDR3 sequences, about 25% of which are singletons. The sample was naive CD8+ T cells from blood, with Jurkat cell RNA spiked in. The receptors derive from a human donor in good health. Some libraries in this study had Jurkat cell RNA spiked in. CDR3s include the opening cysteine and the closing phenylalanine or tryptophan. A D gene is named only where the DNA matches it firmly. Clone size is not always given. Where it is, it says once, few, many or a class for expanded clones.

J gene | V gene | D gene | clone size | CDR3 DNA | CDR3 protein
TRBJ2-3 | TRBV4-3 | . | many | TGCGCCAGCAGCAGGCGGGTAGAGTGGGGCACAGATACGCAGTATTTT | CASSRRVEWGTDTQYF
TRBJ2-7 | TRBV11-2 | TRBD2 | once | TGTGCCAGCAGCCCTATCGGGGGGGCCGGCGAGCAGTACTTC | CASSPIGGAGEQYF
TRBJ2-3 | TRBV6-2/TRBV6-3 | . | . | TGTGCCAGCAGTTGGGGGGATTGGGCCGATACGCAGTATTTT | CASSWGDWADTQYF
TRBJ1-1 | TRBV12-5 | . | many | TGTGCTAGTGGTTTTCCGAACACTGAAGCTTTCTTT | CASGFPNTEAFF
TRBJ2-1 | TRBV30 | TRBD2 | . | TGTGCCTGGAAAAAAGCGGGGCGGCCCTACAATGAGCAGTTCTTC | CAWKKAGRPYNEQFF
TRBJ1-5 | TRBV6-2/TRBV6-3 | TRBD1 | . | TGTGCCAGCAGTTCGGACGGGACAGGCCTTGGTCAGCCCCAGCATTTT | CASSSDGTGLGQPQHF
TRBJ1-2 | TRBV4-1 | . | many | TGCGCCAGCAGCCAAGAGGGTCAAGGCGGATTCTATGGCTACACCTTC | CASSQEGQGGFYGYTF
TRBJ1-5 | TRBV5-5 | TRBD1 | many | TGTGCCAGCAGCTTCTGGCAGGGGGCAGGGAATCAGCCCCAGCATTTT | CASSFWQGAGNQPQHF
TRBJ2-3 | TRBV18 | . | many | TGTGCCAGCTCACCATCGGCCACAGATACGCAGTATTTT | CASSPSATDTQYF
TRBJ2-1 | TRBV4-3 | TRBD2 | . | TGCGCCAGCAGCCAAGAAGCAAGGCTGGTTGGTAGCGGGAGTATGAATGAGCAGTTCTTC | CASSQEARLVGSGSMNEQFF
TRBJ2-7 | TRBV20-1 | . | few | TGCAGTGCTAGAATATTCTATCGGGGAGGCCTCTCCTACGAGCAGTACTTC | CSARIFYRGGLSYEQYF
TRBJ1-1 | TRBV6-2/TRBV6-3 | . | few | TGTGCCAGCAGTAAACCGGGGACAACCATGAACACTGAAGCTTTCTTT | CASSKPGTTMNTEAFF
TRBJ2-1 | TRBV10-2 | . | few | TGCGCCAGCAGTGAGTCGACGGGTCTAGTCCTTAACAATGAGCAGTTCTTC | CASSESTGLVLNNEQFF
TRBJ1-1 | TRBV6-5 | . | many | TGTGCCAGCAGTTCCCCCTACAGCACTGAAGCTTTCTTT | CASSSPYSTEAFF
TRBJ1-4 | TRBV12-3/TRBV12-4 | TRBD1 | many | TGTGCCAGCAGTCCCGGACAGGGGGCACCTAATGAAAAACTGTTTTTT | CASSPGQGAPNEKLFF
TRBJ1-5 | TRBV15 | . | many | TGTGCCACCAGAGAAGCTGGGACCTACAGGCCCCAGCATTTT | CATREAGTYRPQHF
TRBJ2-2 | TRBV7-2 | . | many | TGTGCCAGCAACCTCCAAGGCCGGGAGCTGTTTTTT | CASNLQGRELFF
TRBJ2-1 | TRBV20-1 | TRBD2 | . | TGCAGTGCTAGATCCCCCCTAGCGGGAGGTTATTACAATGAGCAGTTCTTC | CSARSPLAGGYYNEQFF
TRBJ2-7 | TRBV9 | TRBD2 | few | TGTGCCAGCAGCGCAGGATCCGGGACTAGCGGGGGATCGTACGACGAGCAGTACTTC | CASSAGSGTSGGSYDEQYF
TRBJ1-2 | TRBV11-2 | . | . | TGTGCCAGCAGAAAAGACACCGGCTATGGCTACACCTTC | CASRKDTGYGYTF
TRBJ2-6 | TRBV12-3/TRBV12-4 | . | few | TGTGCCAGCAGTTCACATTCTGGGGCCAACGTCCTGACTTTC | CASSSHSGANVLTF
TRBJ2-7 | TRBV6-6 | TRBD2 | . | TGTGCCAGCCGGGGGACTAGCGGGATCCGGGCTTACGAGCAGTACTTC | CASRGTSGIRAYEQYF
TRBJ1-2 | TRBV7-2 | . | . | TGTGCCAGCAGCTTAGCGACAGCTTACACCTTC | CASSLATAYTF
TRBJ2-5 | TRBV4-1 | TRBD2 | . | TGCGCCAGCAGCCAAGAACGTAGCGGGACTATTGGTGTAGCGACCCAGTACTTC | CASSQERSGTIGVATQYF
TRBJ1-5 | TRBV2 | . | . | TGTGCCAGCAGTGGAATAAGCATCAGCAATCAGCCCCAGCATTTT | CASSGISISNQPQHF
TRBJ2-7 | TRBV5-6 | TRBD2 | . | TGTGCCAGCAGCTTCCCGACTAGCACCCCCTACGAGCAGTACTTC | CASSFPTSTPYEQYF
TRBJ2-3 | TRBV27 | . | . | TGTGCCAGCAGTTTACTCCCACAGGGAAGTAGTACAGATACGCAGTATTTT | CASSLLPQGSSTDTQYF
TRBJ2-7 | TRBV3-1 | . | many | TGTGCCAGCAGGCCCCGGGCCACCTACGAGCAGTACTTC | CASRPRATYEQYF